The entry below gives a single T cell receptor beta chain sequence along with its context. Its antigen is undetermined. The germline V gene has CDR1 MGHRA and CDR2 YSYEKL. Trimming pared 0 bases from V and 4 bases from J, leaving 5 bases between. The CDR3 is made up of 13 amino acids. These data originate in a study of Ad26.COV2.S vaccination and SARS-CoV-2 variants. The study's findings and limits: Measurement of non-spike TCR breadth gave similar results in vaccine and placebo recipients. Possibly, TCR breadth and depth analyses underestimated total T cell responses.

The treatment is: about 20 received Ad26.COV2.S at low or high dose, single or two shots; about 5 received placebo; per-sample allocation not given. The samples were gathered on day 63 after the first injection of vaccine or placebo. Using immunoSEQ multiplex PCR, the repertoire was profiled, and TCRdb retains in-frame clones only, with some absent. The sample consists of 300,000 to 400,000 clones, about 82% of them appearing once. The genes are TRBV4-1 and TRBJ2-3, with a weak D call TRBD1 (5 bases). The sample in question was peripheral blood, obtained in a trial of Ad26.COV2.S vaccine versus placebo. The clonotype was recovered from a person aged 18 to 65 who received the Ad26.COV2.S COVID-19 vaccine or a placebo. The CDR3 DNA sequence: TGCGCCAGCAGCCAAGAACAGGCAGATACGCAGTATTTT. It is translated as CASSQEQADTQYF.